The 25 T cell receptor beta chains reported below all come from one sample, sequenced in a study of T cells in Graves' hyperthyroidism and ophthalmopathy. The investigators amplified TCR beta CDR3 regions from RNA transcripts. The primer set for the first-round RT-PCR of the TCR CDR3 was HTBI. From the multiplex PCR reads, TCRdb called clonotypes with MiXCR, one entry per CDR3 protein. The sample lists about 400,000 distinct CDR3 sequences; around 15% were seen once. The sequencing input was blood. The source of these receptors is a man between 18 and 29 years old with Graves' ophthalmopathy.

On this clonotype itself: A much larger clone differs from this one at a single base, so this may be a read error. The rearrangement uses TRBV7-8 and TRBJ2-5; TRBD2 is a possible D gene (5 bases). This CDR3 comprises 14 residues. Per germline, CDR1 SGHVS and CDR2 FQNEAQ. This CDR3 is CASSAQTNQETRYF. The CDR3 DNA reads TGTGCCAGCAGCGCCCAGACTAACCAAGAGACCCGGTACTTC. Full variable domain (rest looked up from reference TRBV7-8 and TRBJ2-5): GAGVSQSPRYKVAKRGQDVALRCDPISGHVSLFWYQQALGQGPEFLTYFQNEAQLDKSGLPSDRFFAERPEGSVSTLKIQRTQQEDSAVYLCASSAQTNQETRYFGPGTRLLVL.

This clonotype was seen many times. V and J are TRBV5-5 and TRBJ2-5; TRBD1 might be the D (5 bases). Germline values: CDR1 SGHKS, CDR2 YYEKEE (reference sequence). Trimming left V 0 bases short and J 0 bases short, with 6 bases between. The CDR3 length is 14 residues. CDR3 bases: TGTGCCAGCAGCTTGGGACAGAACCAAGAGACCCAGTACTTC. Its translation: CASSLGQNQETQYF.

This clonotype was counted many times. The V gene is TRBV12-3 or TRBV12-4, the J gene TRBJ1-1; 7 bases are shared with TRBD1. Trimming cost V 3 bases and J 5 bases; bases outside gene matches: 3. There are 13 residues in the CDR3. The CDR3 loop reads CASSFSRGTEAFF. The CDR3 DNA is TGTGCCAGCAGTTTTTCCAGGGGGACTGAAGCTTTCTTT.

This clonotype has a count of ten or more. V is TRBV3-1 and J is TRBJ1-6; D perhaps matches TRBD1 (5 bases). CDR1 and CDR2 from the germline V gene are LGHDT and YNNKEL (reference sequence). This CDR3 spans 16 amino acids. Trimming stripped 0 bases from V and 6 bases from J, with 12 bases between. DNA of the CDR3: TGTGCCAGCAGCCAAGATTGGTCCGGGGGTAATTCACCCCTCCACTTT. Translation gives CASSQDWSGGNSPLHF.

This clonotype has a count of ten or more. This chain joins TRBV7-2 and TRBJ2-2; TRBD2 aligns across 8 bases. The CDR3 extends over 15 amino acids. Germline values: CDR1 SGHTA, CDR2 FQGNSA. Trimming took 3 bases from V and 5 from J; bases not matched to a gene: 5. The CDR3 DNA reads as TGTGCCAGCAGCTTTCGGGGGGGAGGGACCGGGGAGCTGTTTTTT. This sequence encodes CASSFRGGGTGELFF. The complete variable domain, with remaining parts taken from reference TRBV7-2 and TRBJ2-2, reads GAGVSQSPSNKVTEKGKDVELRCDPISGHTALYWYRQSLGQGLEFLIYFQGNSAPDKSGLPSDRFSAERTGGSVSTLTIQRTQQEDSAVYLCASSFRGGGTGELFFGEGSRLTVL.

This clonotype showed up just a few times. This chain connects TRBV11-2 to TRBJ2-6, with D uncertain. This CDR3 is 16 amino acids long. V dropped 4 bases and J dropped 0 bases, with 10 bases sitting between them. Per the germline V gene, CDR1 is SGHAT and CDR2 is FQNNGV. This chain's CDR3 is CASSSPWVSGANVLTF. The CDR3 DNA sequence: TGTGCCAGCAGCTCCCCCTGGGTCTCTGGGGCCAACGTCCTGACTTTC.

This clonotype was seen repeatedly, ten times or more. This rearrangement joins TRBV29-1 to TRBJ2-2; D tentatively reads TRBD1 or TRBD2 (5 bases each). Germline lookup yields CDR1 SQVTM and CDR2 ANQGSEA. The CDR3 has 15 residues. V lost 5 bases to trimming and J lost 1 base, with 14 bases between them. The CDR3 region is CSVREGSLNTGELFF. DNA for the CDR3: TGCAGCGTTAGAGAGGGGAGCCTGAACACCGGGGAGCTGTTTTTT.

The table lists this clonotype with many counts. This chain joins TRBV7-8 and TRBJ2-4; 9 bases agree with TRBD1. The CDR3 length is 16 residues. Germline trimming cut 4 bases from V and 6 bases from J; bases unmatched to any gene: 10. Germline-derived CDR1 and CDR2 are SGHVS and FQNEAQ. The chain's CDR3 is CASSSRPQGAVNIQYF. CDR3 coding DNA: TGTGCCAGCAGCTCTAGGCCACAGGGGGCCGTAAACATTCAGTACTTC. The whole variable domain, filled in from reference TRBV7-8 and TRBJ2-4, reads GAGVSQSPRYKVAKRGQDVALRCDPISGHVSLFWYQQALGQGPEFLTYFQNEAQLDKSGLPSDRFFAERPEGSVSTLKIQRTQQEDSAVYLCASSSRPQGAVNIQYFGAGTRLSVL.

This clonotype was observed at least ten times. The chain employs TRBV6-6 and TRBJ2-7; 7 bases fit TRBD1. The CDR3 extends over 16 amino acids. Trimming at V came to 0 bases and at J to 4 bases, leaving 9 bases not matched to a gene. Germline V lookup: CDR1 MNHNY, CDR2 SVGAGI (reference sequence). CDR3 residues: CASSYSAAQGIYEQYF. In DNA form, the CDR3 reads TGTGCCAGCAGTTACTCGGCGGCACAGGGGATATACGAGCAGTACTTC.

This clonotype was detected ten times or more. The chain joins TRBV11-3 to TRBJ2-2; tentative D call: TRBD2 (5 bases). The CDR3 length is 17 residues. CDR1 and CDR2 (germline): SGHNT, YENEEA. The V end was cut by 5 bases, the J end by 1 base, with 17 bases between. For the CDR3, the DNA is TGTGCCAGCAGCCCAGAGTGGGAGCGGAGGAACACCGGGGAGCTGTTTTTT. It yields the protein CASSPEWERRNTGELFF.

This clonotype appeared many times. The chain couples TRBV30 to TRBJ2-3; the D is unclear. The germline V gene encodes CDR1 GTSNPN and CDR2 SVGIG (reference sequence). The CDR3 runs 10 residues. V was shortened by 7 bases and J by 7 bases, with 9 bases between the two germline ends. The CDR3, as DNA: TGTGCCTACACGGACCATACGCAGTATTTT. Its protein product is CAYTDHTQYF.

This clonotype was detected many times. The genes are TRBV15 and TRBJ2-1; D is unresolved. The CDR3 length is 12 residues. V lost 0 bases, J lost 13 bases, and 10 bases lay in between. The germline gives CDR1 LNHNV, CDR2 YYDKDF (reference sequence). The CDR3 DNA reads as TGTGCCACCAGCAGAGATGTGAGTAGCCAGTTCTTC. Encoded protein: CATSRDVSSQFF.

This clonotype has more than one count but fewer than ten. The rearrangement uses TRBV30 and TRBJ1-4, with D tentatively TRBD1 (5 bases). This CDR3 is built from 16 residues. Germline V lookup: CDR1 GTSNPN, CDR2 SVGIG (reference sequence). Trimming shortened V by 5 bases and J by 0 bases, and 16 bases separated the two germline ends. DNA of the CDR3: TGTGCCTGGTCTGGGGGGACCACCGCAACTAATGAAAAACTGTTTTTT. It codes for CAWSGGTTATNEKLFF.

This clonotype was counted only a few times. The CDR3: CSVSTTYEQYF. The CDR3 bases are TGCAGCGTGAGCACCACCTACGAGCAGTACTTC. The chain combines TRBV29-1 with TRBJ2-7; D not certain. Germline CDR1 and CDR2: SQVTM and ANQGSEA. The CDR3 runs 11 residues. The V and J ends lost 6 bases and 2 bases respectively, with 8 bases between them.

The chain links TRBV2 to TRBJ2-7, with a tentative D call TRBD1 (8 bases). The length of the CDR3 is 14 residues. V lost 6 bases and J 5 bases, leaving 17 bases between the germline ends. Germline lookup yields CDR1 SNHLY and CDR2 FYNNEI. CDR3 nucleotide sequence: TGTGCCAGCAGCGGGAGGACAGGGATGGACGAGCAGTACTTC. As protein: CASSGRTGMDEQYF.

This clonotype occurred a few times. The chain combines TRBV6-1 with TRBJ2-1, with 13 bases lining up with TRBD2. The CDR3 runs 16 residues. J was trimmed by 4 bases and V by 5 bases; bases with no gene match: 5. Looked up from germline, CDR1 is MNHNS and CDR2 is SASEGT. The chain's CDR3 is CASSRLAGGRYNEQFF. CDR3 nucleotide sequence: TGTGCCAGCAGTCGACTAGCGGGGGGCCGTTACAATGAGCAGTTCTTC.

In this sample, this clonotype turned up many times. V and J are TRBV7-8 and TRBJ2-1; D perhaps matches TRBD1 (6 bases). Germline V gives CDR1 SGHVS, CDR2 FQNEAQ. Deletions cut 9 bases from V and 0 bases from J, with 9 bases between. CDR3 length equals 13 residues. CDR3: CASLGGSYNEQFF. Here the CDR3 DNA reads TGTGCCAGTCTAGGGGGCTCCTACAATGAGCAGTTCTTC.

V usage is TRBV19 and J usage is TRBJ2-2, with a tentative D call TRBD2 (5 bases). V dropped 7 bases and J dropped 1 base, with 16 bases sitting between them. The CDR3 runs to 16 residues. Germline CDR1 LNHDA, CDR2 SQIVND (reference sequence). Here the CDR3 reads CASNPTPGMNTGELFF. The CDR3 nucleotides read TGTGCCAGTAACCCCACGCCGGGGATGAACACCGGGGAGCTGTTTTTT.

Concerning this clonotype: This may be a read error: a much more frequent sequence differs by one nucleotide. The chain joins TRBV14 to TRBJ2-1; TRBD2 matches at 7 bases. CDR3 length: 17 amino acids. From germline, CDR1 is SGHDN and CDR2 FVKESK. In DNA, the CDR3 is TGTGTCAGCAGCCCAAGACTAGCCGGCCAGTTCTACAATGAGCAGTTCTTC. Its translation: CVSSPRLAGQFYNEQFF.

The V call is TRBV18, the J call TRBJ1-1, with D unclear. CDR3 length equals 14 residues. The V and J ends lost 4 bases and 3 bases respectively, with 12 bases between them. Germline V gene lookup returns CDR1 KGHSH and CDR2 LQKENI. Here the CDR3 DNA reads TGTGCCAGCTCACTTGACCTGGGTGACACTGAAGCTTTCTTT. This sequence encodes CASSLDLGDTEAFF.

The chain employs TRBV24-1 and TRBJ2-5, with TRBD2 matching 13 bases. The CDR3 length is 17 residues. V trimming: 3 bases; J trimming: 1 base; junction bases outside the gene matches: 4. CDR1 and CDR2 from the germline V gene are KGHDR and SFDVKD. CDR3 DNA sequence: TGTGCCACCAGTGATCGCGGACTAGCGGGGGTCCAAGAGACCCAGTACTTC. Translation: CATSDRGLAGVQETQYF.

The CDR3 loop is CASSTGRTQPQHF. CDR3 bases: TGTGCCAGCAGTACAGGGAGGACTCAGCCCCAGCATTTT. The rearrangement uses TRBV6-2 or TRBV6-3 and TRBJ1-5, with D perhaps matching TRBD1 (6 bases). The CDR3 extends over 13 amino acids. V was cut by 5 bases and J by 6 bases, with 11 bases left in between. Germline CDR1 reads MNHEY; CDR2 reads SVGEGT.

CDR3 amino acids: CSVAEGRNQYF. The CDR3 coding sequence is TGCAGCGTTGCCGAGGGGCGGAACCAGTACTTC. The V and J genes are TRBV29-1 and TRBJ2-5; D assignment may be TRBD1 or TRBD2 (5 bases each). Germline CDR1 is SQVTM and CDR2 is ANQGSEA. Trimming took off 4 bases at V and 10 bases at J, with 13 bases between the two ends. This CDR3 spans 11 amino acids. The whole variable domain, filled in from reference TRBV29-1 and TRBJ2-5, reads SAVISQKPSRDICQRGTSLTIQCQVDSQVTMMFWYRQQPGQSLTLIATANQGSEATYESGFVIDKFPISRPNLTFSTLTVSNMSPEDSSIYLCSVAEGRNQYFGPGTRLLVL.

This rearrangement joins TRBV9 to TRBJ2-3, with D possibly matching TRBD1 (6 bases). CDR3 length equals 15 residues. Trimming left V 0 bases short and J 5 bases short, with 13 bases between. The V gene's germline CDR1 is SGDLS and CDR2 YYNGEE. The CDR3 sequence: CASSVGAIQGDTQYF. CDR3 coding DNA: TGTGCCAGCAGCGTAGGAGCCATACAGGGAGATACGCAGTATTTT.

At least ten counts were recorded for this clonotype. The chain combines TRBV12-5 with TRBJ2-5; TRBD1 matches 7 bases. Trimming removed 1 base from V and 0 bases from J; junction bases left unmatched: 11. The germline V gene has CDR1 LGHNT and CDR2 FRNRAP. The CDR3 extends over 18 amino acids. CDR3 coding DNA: TGTGCTAGTGGTTTGGCGCCTGGGGACAGATTGTACCAAGAGACCCAGTACTTC. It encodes CASGLAPGDRLYQETQYF.